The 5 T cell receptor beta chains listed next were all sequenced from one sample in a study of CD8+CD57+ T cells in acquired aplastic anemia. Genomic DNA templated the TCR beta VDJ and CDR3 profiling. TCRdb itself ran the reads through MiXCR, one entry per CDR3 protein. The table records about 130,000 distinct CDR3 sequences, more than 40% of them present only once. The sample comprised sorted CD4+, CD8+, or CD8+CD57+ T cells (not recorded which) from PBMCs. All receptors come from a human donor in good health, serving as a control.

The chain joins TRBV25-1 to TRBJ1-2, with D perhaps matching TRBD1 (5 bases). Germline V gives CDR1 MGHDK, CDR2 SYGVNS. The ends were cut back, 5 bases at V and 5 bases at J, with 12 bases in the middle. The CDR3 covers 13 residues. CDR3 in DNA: TGTGCCAGCAGTCGGACTGGGGGGTATGGCTACACCTTC. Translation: CASSRTGGYGYTF.

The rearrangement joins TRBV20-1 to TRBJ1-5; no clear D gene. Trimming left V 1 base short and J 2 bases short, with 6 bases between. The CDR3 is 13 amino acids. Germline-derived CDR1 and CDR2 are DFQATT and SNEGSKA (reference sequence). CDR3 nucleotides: TGCAGTGCTAGAGGAGGGCGCAATCAGCCCCAGCATTTT. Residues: CSARGGRNQPQHF.

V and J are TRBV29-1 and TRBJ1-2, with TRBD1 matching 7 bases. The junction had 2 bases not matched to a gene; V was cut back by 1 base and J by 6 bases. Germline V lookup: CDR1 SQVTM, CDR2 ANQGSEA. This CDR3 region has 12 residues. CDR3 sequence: CSVEGTGDGYTF. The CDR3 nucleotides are TGCAGCGTTGAAGGGACAGGCGATGGCTACACCTTC.

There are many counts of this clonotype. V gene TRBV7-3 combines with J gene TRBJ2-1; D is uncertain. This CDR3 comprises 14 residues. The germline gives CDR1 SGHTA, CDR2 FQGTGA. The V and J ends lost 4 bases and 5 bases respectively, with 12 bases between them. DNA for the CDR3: TGTGCCAGCAGCTCTAGTTCTTCGCACAATGAGCAGTTCTTC. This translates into CASSSSSSHNEQFF.

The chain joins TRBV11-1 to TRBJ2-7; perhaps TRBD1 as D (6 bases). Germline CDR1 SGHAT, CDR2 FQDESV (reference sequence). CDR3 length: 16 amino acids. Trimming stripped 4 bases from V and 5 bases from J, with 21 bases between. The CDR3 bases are TGTGCCAGCAGCTCGGGATGGGGGACACTGGTTGACGAGCAGTACTTC. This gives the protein CASSSGWGTLVDEQYF.